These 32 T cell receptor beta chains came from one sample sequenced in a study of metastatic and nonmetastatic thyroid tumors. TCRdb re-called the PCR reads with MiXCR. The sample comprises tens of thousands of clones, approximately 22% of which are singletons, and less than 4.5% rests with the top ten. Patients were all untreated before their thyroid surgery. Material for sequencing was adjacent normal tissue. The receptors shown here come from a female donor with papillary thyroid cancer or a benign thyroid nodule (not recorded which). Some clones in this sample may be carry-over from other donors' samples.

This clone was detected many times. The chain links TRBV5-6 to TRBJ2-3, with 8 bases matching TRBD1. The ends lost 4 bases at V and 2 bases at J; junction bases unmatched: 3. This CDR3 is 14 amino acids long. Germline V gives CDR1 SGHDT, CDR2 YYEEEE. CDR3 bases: TGTGCCAGCAGCCGACAGGGGAACACAGATACGCAGTATTTT. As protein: CASSRQGNTDTQYF.

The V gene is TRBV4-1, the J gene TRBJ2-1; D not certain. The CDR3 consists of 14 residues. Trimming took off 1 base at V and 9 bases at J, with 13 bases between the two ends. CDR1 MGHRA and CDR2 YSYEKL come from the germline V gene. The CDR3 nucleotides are TGCGCCAGCAGCCAAGTTAATCCCTCCGGTGAGCAGTTCTTC. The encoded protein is CASSQVNPSGEQFF.

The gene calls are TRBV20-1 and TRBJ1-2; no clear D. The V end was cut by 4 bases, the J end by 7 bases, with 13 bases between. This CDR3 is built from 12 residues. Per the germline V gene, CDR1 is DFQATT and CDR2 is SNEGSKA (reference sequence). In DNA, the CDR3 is TGCAGTGCTATGCCGGGGTCGGTTGGCTACACCTTC. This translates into CSAMPGSVGYTF.

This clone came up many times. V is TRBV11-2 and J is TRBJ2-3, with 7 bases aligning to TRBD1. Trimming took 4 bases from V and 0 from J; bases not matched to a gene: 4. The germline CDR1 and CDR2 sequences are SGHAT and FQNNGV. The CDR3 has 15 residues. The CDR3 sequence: CASSSGTVSTDTQYF. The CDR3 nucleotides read TGTGCCAGCAGCTCGGGGACAGTCAGCACAGATACGCAGTATTTT.

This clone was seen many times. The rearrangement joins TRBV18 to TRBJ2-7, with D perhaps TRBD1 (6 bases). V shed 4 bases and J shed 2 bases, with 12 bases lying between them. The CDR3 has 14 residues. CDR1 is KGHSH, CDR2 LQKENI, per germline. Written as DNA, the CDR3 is TGTGCCAGCTCACTCTTGACAGGACCCTACGAGCAGTACTTC. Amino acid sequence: CASSLLTGPYEQYF.

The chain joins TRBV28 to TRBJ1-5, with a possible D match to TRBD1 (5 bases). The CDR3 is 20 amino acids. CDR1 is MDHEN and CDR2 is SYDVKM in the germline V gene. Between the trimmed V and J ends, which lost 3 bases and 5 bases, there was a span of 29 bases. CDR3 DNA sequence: TGTGCCAGCAGTTTCTCGAACCGAGGCACGGGGCTCGTTAGGCATCAGCCCCAGCATTTT. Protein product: CASSFSNRGTGLVRHQPQHF.

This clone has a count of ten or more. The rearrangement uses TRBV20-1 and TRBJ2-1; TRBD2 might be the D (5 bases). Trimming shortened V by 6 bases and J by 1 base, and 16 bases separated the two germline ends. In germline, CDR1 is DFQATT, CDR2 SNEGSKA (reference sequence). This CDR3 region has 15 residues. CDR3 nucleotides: TGCAGTGCGTCGATTGGCGGGCAGTCCTACAATGAGCAGTTCTTC. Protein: CSASIGGQSYNEQFF.

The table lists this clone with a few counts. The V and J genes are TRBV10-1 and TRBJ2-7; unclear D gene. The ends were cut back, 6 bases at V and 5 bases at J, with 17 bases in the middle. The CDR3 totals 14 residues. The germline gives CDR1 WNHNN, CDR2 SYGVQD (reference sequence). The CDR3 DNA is TGCGCCAGCAGCCCTAACCCCGGAATCCACGAGCAGTACTTC. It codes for CASSPNPGIHEQYF.

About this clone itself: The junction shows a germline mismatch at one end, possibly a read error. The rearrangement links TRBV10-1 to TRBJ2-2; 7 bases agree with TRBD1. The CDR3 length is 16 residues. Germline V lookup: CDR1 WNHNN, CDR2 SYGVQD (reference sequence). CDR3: CASSPTGQANTWDLFF. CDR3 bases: TGCGCCAGCAGTCCGACTGGACAGGCGAACACCTGGGATCTGTTTTTT.

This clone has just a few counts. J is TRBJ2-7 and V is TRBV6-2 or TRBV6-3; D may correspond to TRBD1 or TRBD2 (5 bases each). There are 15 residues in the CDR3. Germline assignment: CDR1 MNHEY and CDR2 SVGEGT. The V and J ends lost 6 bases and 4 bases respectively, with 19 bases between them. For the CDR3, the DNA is TGTGCCAGCAGGGGGGAAACCCCCTTCTCTTACGAGCAGTACTTC. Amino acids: CASRGETPFSYEQYF.

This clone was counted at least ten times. CDR3 loop: CSAKSEISNYGYTF. The CDR3, as DNA: TGCAGTGCTAAATCAGAGATTTCTAACTATGGCTACACCTTC. The V and J genes are TRBV20-1 and TRBJ1-2; no firm D call. Trimming took 4 bases from V and 0 from J, leaving 12 bases between them. CDR1 is DFQATT, CDR2 SNEGSKA, per germline (reference sequence). The CDR3 consists of 14 residues.

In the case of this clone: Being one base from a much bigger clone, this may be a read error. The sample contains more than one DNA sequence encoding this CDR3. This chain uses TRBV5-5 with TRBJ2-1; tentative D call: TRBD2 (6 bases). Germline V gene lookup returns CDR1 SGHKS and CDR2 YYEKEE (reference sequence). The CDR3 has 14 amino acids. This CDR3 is CASSLMATRSEQFF. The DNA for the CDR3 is TGTGCTAGCAGCTTGATGGCGACTAGAAGCGAGCAGTTCTTC.

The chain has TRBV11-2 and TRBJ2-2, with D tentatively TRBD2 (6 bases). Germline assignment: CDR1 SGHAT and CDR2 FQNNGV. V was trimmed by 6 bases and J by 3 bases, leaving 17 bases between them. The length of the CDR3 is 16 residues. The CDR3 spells CASSQVLAPYTGELFF. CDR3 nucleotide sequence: TGTGCCAGCAGTCAAGTACTAGCACCGTACACCGGGGAGCTGTTTTTT.

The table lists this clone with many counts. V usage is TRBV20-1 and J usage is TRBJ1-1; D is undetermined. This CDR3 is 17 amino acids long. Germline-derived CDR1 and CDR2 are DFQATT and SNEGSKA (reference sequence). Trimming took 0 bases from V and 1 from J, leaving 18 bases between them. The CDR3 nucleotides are TGCAGTGCTAGAGATTATAAGAGGGAGAGCAAGAACACTGAAGCTTTCTTT. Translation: CSARDYKRESKNTEAFF.

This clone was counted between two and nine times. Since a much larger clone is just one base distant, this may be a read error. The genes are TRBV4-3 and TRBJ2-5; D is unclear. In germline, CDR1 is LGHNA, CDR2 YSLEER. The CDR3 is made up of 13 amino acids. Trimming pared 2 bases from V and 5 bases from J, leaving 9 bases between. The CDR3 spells CASSQSRVETQYF. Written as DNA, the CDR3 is TGCGCCAGCAGCCAATCCCGGGTGGAGACCCAGTACTTC.

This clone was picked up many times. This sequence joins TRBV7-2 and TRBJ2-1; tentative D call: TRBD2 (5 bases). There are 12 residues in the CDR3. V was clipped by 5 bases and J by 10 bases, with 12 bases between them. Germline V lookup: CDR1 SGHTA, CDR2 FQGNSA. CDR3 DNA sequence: TGTGCCAGCAGCACCGGAGGAAAAGAGCAGTTCTTC. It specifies CASSTGGKEQFF.

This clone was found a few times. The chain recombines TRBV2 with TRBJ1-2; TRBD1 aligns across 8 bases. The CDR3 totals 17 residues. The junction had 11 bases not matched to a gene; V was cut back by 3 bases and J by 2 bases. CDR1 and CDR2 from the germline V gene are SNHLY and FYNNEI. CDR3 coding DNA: TGTGCCAGCAGTGACGACAGGGGAAAAGGTCTAAACTATGGCTACACCTTC. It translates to CASSDDRGKGLNYGYTF.

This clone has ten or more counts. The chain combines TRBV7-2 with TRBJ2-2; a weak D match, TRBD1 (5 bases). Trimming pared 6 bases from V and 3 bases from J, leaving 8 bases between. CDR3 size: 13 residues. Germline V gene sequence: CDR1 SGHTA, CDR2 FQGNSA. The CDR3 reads CASRQGDTGELFF. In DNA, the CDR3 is TGTGCCAGCAGGCAGGGCGACACCGGGGAGCTGTTTTTT.

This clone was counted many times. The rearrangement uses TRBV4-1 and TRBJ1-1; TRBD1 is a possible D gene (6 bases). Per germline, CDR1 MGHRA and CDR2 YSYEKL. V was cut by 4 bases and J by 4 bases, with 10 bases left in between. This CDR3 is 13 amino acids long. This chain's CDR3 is CASSLWTATEAFF. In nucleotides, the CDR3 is TGCGCCAGCAGCCTGTGGACAGCCACTGAAGCTTTCTTT.

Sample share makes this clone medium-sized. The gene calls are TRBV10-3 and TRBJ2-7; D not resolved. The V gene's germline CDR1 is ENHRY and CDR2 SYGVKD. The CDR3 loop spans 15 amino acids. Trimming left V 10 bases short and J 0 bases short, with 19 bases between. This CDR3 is CATLTPGAPSYEQYF. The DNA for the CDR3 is TGTGCCACCCTGACCCCCGGCGCCCCCTCCTACGAGCAGTACTTC.

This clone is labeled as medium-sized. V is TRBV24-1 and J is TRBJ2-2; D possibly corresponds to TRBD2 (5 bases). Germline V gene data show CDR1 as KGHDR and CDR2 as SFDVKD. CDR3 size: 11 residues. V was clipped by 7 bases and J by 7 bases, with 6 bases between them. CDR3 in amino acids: CATSGDGELFF. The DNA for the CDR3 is TGTGCCACCAGCGGGGACGGGGAGCTGTTTTTT.

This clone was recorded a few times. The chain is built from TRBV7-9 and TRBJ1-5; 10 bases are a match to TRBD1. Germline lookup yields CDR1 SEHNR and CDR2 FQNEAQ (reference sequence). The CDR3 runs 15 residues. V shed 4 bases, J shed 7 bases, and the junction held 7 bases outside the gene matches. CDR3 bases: TGTGCCAGCAGCTCGGAGGGACAGGGGAACCAGCCCCAGCATTTT. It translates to CASSSEGQGNQPQHF.

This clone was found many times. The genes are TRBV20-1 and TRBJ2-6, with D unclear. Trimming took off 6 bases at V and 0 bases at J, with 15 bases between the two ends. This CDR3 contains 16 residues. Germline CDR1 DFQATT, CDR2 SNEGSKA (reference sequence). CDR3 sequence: CSASPGQSSGANVLTF. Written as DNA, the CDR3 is TGCAGTGCCTCGCCGGGCCAGAGCTCTGGGGCCAACGTCCTGACTTTC.

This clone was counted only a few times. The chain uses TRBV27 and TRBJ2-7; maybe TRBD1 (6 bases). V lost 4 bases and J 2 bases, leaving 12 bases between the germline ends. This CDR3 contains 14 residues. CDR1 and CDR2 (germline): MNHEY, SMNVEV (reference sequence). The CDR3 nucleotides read TGTGCCAGCAGTTATCAGGGGAAAGCCTACGAGCAGTACTTC. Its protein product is CASSYQGKAYEQYF.

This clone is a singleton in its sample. The CDR3, as DNA: TGTGCCAGCAGCAAGGACGGTAACTATGGCTACACCTTC. It encodes CASSKDGNYGYTF. V usage is TRBV9 and J usage is TRBJ1-2; D unresolved. CDR1 is SGDLS and CDR2 is YYNGEE in the germline V gene. The CDR3 spans 13 residues. V was cut by 4 bases and J by 1 base, with 8 bases left in between.

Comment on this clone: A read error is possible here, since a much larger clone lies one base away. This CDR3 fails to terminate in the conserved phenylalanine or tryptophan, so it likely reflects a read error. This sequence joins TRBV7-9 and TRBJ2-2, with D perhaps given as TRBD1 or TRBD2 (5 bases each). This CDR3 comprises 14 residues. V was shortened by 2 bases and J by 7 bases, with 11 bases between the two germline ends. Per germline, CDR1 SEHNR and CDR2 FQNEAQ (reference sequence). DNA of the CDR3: TGTGCCAGCAGCTTACAGGGCCGGGACGGGGAGCTGTTTCTT. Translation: CASSLQGRDGELFL.

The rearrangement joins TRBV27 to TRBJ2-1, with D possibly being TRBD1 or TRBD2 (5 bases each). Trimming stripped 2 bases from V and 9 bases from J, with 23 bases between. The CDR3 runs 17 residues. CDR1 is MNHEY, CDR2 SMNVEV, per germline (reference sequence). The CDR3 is CASSLTGFGAGTGEQFF. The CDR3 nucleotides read TGTGCCAGCAGTTTAACGGGCTTTGGGGCAGGGACCGGTGAGCAGTTCTTC.

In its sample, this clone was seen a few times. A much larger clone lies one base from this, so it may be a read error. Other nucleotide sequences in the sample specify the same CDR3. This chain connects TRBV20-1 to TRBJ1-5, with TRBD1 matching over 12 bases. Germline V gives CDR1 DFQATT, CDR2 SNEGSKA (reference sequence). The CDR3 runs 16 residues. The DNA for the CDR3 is TGCAGTGCTTACGGGACAGGGGGCGAGGGCAATCAGCCCCAGCACTTT. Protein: CSAYGTGGEGNQPQHF.

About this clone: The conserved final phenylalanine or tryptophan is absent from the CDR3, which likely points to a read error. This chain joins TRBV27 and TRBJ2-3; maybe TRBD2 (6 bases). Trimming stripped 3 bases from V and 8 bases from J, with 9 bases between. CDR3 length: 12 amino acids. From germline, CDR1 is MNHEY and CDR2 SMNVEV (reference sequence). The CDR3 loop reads CASSFRGLTQYY. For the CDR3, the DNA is TGTGCCAGCAGTTTCCGGGGACTTACGCAGTATTAC.

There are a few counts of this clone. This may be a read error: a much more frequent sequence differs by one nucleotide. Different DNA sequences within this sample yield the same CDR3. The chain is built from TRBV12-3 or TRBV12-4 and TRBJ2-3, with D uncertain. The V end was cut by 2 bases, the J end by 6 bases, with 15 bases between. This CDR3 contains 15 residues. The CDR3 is CASSLSRGPADTQYF. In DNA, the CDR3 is TGTGCCAGCAGTTTAAGTAGAGGACCAGCTGATACGCAGTATTTT.

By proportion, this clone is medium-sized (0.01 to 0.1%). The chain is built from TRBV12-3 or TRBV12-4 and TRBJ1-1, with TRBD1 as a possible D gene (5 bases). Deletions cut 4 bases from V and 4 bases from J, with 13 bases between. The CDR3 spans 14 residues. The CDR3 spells CASSSPGSSTEAFF. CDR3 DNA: TGTGCCAGCAGTTCCCCAGGGTCTAGCACTGAAGCTTTCTTT.

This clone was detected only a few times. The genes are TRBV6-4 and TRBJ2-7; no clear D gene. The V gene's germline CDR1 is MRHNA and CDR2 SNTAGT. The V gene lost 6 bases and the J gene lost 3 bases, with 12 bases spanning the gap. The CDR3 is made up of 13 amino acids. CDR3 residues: CASRDIIFYEQYF. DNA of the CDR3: TGTGCCAGCAGAGACATAATCTTCTACGAGCAGTACTTC.